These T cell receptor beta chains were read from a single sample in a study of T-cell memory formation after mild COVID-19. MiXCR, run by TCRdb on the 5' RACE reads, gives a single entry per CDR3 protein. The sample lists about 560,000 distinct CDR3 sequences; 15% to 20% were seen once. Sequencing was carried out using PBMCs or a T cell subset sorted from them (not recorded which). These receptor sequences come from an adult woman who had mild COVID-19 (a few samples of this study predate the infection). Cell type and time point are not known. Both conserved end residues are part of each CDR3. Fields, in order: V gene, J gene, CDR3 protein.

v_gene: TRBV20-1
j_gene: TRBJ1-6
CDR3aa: CSASVEGRNNSPLHF

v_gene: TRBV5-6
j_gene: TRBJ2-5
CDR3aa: CASSFLGPQETQYF

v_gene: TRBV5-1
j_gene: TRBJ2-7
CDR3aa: CASSLVSSGRANGYEQYF

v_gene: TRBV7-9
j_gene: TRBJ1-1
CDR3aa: CASSYGQGSVTEAFF

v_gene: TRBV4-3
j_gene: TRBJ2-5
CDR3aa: CASSQDVVGQETQYF

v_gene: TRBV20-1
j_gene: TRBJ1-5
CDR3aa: CSARGEFNQPQHF

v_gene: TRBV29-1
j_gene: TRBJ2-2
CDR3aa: CSVVLGNTGELFF

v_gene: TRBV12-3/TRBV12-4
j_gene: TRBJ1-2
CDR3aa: CASSFAGLTSRTNYGYTF

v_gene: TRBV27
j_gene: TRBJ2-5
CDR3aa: CASGGQGETQYF

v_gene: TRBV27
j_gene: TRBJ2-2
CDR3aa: CASSLYPPRELFF

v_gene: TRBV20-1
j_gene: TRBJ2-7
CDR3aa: CSASGLAGVFETYEQYF

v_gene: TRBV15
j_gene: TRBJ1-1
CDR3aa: CATSSGQGDTEAFF

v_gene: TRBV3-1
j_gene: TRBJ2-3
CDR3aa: CASSQGLVAGVVDTQYF

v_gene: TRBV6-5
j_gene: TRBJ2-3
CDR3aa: CASSFRTSGRTDTQYF

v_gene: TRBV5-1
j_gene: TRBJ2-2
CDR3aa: CASRDGRNTGELFF

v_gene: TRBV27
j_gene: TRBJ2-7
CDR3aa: CASRGKAGSSYEQYF

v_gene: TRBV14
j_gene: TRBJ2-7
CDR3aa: CASSHSHEQYF

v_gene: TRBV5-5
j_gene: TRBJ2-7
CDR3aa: CASSLLGDSYEQYF

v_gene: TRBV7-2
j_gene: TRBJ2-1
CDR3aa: CASSQLAGGPDEQFF

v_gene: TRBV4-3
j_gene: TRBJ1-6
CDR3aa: CASSQENSPRSSPLHF

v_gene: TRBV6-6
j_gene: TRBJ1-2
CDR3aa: CASSYDGDGYTF

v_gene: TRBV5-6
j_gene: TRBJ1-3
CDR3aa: CASSDPGKTGNTIYF

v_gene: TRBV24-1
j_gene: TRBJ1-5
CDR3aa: CATSDGRQGSNQPQHF

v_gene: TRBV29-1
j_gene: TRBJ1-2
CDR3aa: CSVERGAANYGYTF

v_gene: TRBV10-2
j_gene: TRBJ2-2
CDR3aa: CASSEFYTGELFF

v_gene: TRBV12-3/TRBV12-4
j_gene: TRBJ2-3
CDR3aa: CASSFRASGRVSTDTQYF

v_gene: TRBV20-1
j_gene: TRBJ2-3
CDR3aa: CSAPDRGGADTQYF

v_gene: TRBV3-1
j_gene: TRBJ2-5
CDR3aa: CASSPERILAGVQIETQYF

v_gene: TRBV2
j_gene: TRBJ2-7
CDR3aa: CASSERGQRDEQYF

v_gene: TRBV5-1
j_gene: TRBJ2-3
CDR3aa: CASSEGQPSDTQYF